The clone carrying this TCR beta chain appeared a single time. This sample is part of a study of blood T cell repertoires in COVID-19. Across the study: The United States, Italy and Spain were the sources of the acute and convalescent COVID-19 samples. PBMCs, B-cell-depleted T cells, or T cells were the source of the cDNA or gDNA that made up the material.

CDR1 and CDR2 from the germline V gene are SGHVS and FNYEAQ. The length of the CDR3 is 13 residues. V gave up 2 bases and J gave up 4 bases, with 8 bases separating them. In the authors' workflow: For nucleated cells, counts were estimated from reference gene primer amplification. The data were produced by immunoSEQ multiplex PCR, yet TCRdb's version contains in-frame clones alone and is incomplete. V and J calls and clone size follow that table, whereas D and trimming were derived from the DNA. The top ten clones hold 12% of a sample with 85,000 to 110,000 clones, around 84% of them seen once. This clonotype originated in a human donor in a cohort sampled during active COVID-19. This rearrangement joins TRBV7-6 to TRBJ1-1, with D perhaps TRBD1 (5 bases). Sequencing was performed on peripheral blood. The CDR3 reads CASSLTRATEAFF. The DNA for the CDR3 is TGTGCCAGCAGCTTAACCAGGGCCACTGAAGCTTTCTTT.